The clone carrying this T cell receptor beta chain was counted between two and nine times. This sample is part of a study of blood T cells in healthy people across ages. Through a sample-barcoded 5' primer and a J-beta primer mix, a second PCR was run for roughly 6 to 11 cycles. TCRdb re-analysed the 5' RACE reads in MiXCR, keeping a single row per CDR3 protein. The sample shows some 1.4 million distinct CDR3 sequences, roughly 40% of them seen only once. The clonotype was recovered from a woman under 30 in good health. The material sequenced was blood.

In DNA form, the CDR3 reads TGCAGTGCTGGTGGACTAGCGGGAGGCGATAACACAGATACGCAGTATTTT. Residues: CSAGGLAGGDNTDTQYF. The V gene is TRBV20-1, the J gene TRBJ2-3, with 14 bases matching TRBD2. With V trimmed by 5 bases and J by 2 bases, 9 bases remained unmatched. Germline V gene sequence: CDR1 DFQATT, CDR2 SNEGSKA (reference sequence). The CDR3 has 17 amino acids.